The rows below give T cell receptor beta chains drawn from one sample of a study of cytomegalovirus exposure and HLA in healthy donors. Repertoires were generated with immunoSEQ multiplex PCR, while TCRdb's copy carries only in-frame clones and drops some. The table shows over 100,000 clones, with 55% to 65% occurring only once. Sequencing was performed on PBMCs. These receptors were obtained from a woman aged 25 to 39 in good health and CMV-seronegative. CDR3s include the opening cysteine and the closing phenylalanine or tryptophan. The D gene is left open where the match is weak. Clone size is not always given. Where it is, it says once, few, many or a class for expanded clones.

clone_size j_call d_call v_call cdr3_nt cdr3_aa
once TRBJ2-1 . TRBV14 TGTGCCAGCAGCCAAGAAATACGAGGGATTGAGCAGTTCTTC CASSQEIRGIEQFF
. TRBJ2-2 . TRBV7-9 TGTGCCAGCAGCTCCCTACAGGGCGGGGAGCTGTTTTTT CASSSLQGGELFF
. TRBJ2-1 TRBD2 TRBV7-2 TGTGCCAGCAGCTCCAGGCGGGAGAGCCCATTCTTC CASSSRRESPFF
. TRBJ1-2 TRBD1 TRBV29-1 TGCAGCGTTGAGGCCGGGGACAGGCATGGCTACACCTTC CSVEAGDRHGYTF
. TRBJ1-4 . TRBV11-2 TGTGCCAGCAGCTTAGATTGGACAATAAATGAAAAACTGTTTTTT CASSLDWTINEKLFF
. TRBJ2-1 TRBD2 TRBV11-3 TGTGCCAGCAGCTTAGTAAGGCGGGAGGAGAACAATGAGCAGTTCTTC CASSLVRREENNEQFF
. TRBJ2-7 TRBD2 TRBV30 TGTGCCTGGAGTCTGGTAGCGGGAGGACCCACTCGTTACGAGCAGTACTTC CAWSLVAGGPTRYEQYF
. TRBJ2-5 . TRBV30 TGTGCCTGGAGGAGACAGTCACCTCAAGAGACCCAGTACTTC CAWRRQSPQETQYF
. TRBJ2-3 . TRBV4-3 TGCGCCAGCAGCCAGGCTAGCACAGATACGCAGTATTTT CASSQASTDTQYF
. TRBJ1-2 TRBD1 TRBV25-1 TGTGCCAGCAGTCTACGGGGGACAGGGGTCTATGGCTACACCTTC CASSLRGTGVYGYTF
. TRBJ2-1 . TRBV9 TGTGCCAGCAGCGTCTCAGCGGCGGATGAGCAGTTCTTC CASSVSAADEQFF
. TRBJ2-4 . TRBV13 TGTGCCAGCAGCTTAGAGGGGTTCGGGGGTGAAAACATTCAGTACTTC CASSLEGFGGENIQYF
. TRBJ1-2 . TRBV28 TGTGCCAGCACCCTCCGGGACTGGCTGGGAGGCTACACCTTC CASTLRDWLGGYTF
. TRBJ2-3 . TRBV7-9 TGTGCCAGCAGCCAACTACAGGGTAGAGGGTCAGATACGCAGTATTTT CASSQLQGRGSDTQYF
. TRBJ2-5 TRBD2 TRBV6-1 TGTGCCAGCAGTGAGGAGATAGCGGGAGTGTGGGGAGAGACCCAGTACTTC CASSEEIAGVWGETQYF
. TRBJ2-1 TRBD2 TRBV10-3 TGTGCCACAGGGACTAGCCCTTACAATGAGCAGTTCTTC CATGTSPYNEQFF
. TRBJ2-7 . TRBV5-1 TGCGCCAGCAGCTGGGAACCCGACAGAACCTACGAGCAGTACTTC CASSWEPDRTYEQYF
. TRBJ1-2 . TRBV6-6 TGTGCCAGCAATACAGCCCAACTTCGCGAATATGGCTACACCTTC CASNTAQLREYGYTF
. TRBJ1-3 TRBD1 TRBV11-2 TGTGCCAGCAGCTTGGACAGGGGGCAACAACTTGGAAACACCATATATTTT CASSLDRGQQLGNTIYF
. TRBJ1-1 TRBD1 TRBV5-1 TGCGCCAGCAGTCGGGACAGGGTGAACACTGAAGCTTTCTTT CASSRDRVNTEAFF
. TRBJ1-2 . TRBV4-3 TGCGCCAGCAGCCACCCTGAGAGAAAGGGGGGGCACTATGGCTACACCTTC CASSHPERKGGHYGYTF
. TRBJ1-1 TRBD1 TRBV15 TGTGCCACCAGCATGGGGGACAGCGGACCTAGGAGGACTGAAGCTTTCTTT CATSMGDSGPRRTEAFF
. TRBJ1-2 TRBD1 TRBV4-3 TGCGCCAGCAGCCTACATAGGGACAGCAAAAAGATTAACTATGGCTACACCTTC CASSLHRDSKKINYGYTF
. TRBJ2-5 . TRBV5-1 TGCGCCAGCAGGCATGGCACAGCCCACCAAGAGACCCAGTACTTC CASRHGTAHQETQYF
. TRBJ1-6 TRBD1 TRBV27 TGTGCCAGCAGTTTCGGGGACAGGGGAAGAAGTTCACCCCTCCACTTT CASSFGDRGRSSPLHF
. TRBJ2-7 . TRBV10-3 TGTGCCATCAGGGGCGGGGTGTCCAACGAGCAGTACTTC CAIRGGVSNEQYF
few TRBJ1-4 TRBD1 TRBV27 TGTGCCAGCAGCCGGACAGGGACCCTTAATGAAAAACTGTTTTTT CASSRTGTLNEKLFF
. TRBJ1-1 TRBD1 TRBV7-8 TGTGCCAGCAGCTTTCACCGGGACAGGGTAACTGAAGCTTTCTTT CASSFHRDRVTEAFF
. TRBJ2-1 . TRBV27 TGTGCCAGCAGTTTTGGGTGGGGCGGATACAATGAGCAGTTCTTC CASSFGWGGYNEQFF
. TRBJ2-7 TRBD2 TRBV7-2 TGTGCCAGCAGCTTAATATTTGTGACTAGCGGACCCTACGAGCAGTACTTC CASSLIFVTSGPYEQYF
. TRBJ2-7 . TRBV18 TGTGCCAGCTCACACGTGCCGGGACACTCCTACGAGCAGTACTTC CASSHVPGHSYEQYF
. TRBJ2-2 . TRBV11-2 TGTGCCAGCAGCTTAAATGTAGTTGAAGCGGGTTTGAACACCGGGGAGCTGTTTTTT CASSLNVVEAGLNTGELFF
. TRBJ1-1 . TRBV7-6 TGTGCCAGCAGCTCTACAGCCGAGTACACTGAAGCTTTCTTT CASSSTAEYTEAFF
. TRBJ2-3 TRBD1 TRBV28 TGTGCCAGCAGATCGGGACAGGGACGAAGCACAGATACGCAGTATTTT CASRSGQGRSTDTQYF
. TRBJ2-1 TRBD2 TRBV7-2 TGTGCCAGCAGCCCCCGCGGGAGACCCACTGGAAATGAGCAGTTCTTC CASSPRGRPTGNEQFF
. TRBJ2-1 TRBD1 TRBV2 TGTGCCAGCATTAGACAGGGTTTTCCGTTCTTC CASIRQGFPFF
few TRBJ1-4 . TRBV29-1 TGCAGCGCACAGGGCCCAAATGAAAAACTGTTTTTT CSAQGPNEKLFF
. TRBJ2-5 TRBD2 TRBV28 TGTGCCAGCAGTTTAGCGGGCGGGAGTAAAGAGACCCAGTACTTC CASSLAGGSKETQYF
few TRBJ1-6 . TRBV5-4 TGTGCCAGCAGCTTGGTCCAGGGTTCTTCACCCCTCCACTTT CASSLVQGSSPLHF
. TRBJ2-7 TRBD2 TRBV5-6 TGTGCCAGCAGCTTGTGGGGTAGCGGGAGCTCCTACGAGCAGTACTTC CASSLWGSGSSYEQYF
. TRBJ2-7 TRBD1 TRBV28 TGTGCCAGCAGGGACAGGCCCCCCTACGAGCAGTACTTC CASRDRPPYEQYF
. TRBJ1-4 . TRBV19 TGTGCCAGTAGTCATACAGCAGCAACTAATGAAAAACTGTTTTTT CASSHTAATNEKLFF
. TRBJ1-1 . TRBV13 TGTGCCAGCAGCACAGGGTACACTGAAGCTTTCTTT CASSTGYTEAFF
. TRBJ1-1 . TRBV19 TGTGCCAGCCAGGGATATGGCACTGAAGCTTTCTTT CASQGYGTEAFF
. TRBJ2-1 TRBD2 TRBV19 TGTGCCAGTAGTATCGACACGGGAGGCTACAATGAGCAGTTCTTC CASSIDTGGYNEQFF
. TRBJ2-1 . TRBV14 TGTGCCAGCAGCCCCCACCCGGGAGCGGGCAATGAGCAGTTCTTC CASSPHPGAGNEQFF
. TRBJ1-2 . TRBV5-1 TGCGCCAGCAGCTTGGGAATAACAGGCCACTATGGCTACACCTTC CASSLGITGHYGYTF
. TRBJ1-1 . TRBV5-1 TGCGCCAGCAGCTACCGCCAGGGAGGCGAAGCTTTCTTT CASSYRQGGEAFF
. TRBJ2-2 . TRBV4-3 TGCGCCAGCAGCCAGGCGGGGCGGGCCGATGAGCTGTTTTTT CASSQAGRADELFF
few TRBJ1-1 . TRBV6-5 TGTGCCAGCAGTTACTCTTCCCGGGACACTGAAGCTTTCTTT CASSYSSRDTEAFF
. TRBJ2-7 TRBD2 TRBV13 TGTGCCAGCAGCTTTGGTGCTAGCGGGGAAGACGAGCAGTACTTC CASSFGASGEDEQYF
. TRBJ2-1 TRBD1 TRBV28 TGTGCCAGCAGTCCCTCCGGGACAGGGAAATTGAGTGAGCAGTTCTTC CASSPSGTGKLSEQFF
. TRBJ2-2 . TRBV29-1 TGCAGCGTTTCATGGAGGGGGCGAACCGGGGAGCTGTTTTTT CSVSWRGRTGELFF
. TRBJ2-7 . TRBV7-2 TGTGCCAGCAGCTCCCTTTCGCCCAGGTTTATGAACGAGCAGTACTTC CASSSLSPRFMNEQYF
. TRBJ2-7 . TRBV2 TGTGCCAGCAACTCTCGGAGGGTCGCCTACGAGCAGTACTTC CASNSRRVAYEQYF